The 17 T cell receptor beta chains listed next were all sequenced from one sample in a study of OX40 agonist ivuxolimab in advanced cancers. Sequencing used immunoSEQ multiplex PCR; TCRdb keeps in-frame clones, though not all of them. The top ten hold 20% to 30% of the sample, which has about 40,000 clones, about 91% seen once. Sample: CD4+ or CD8+ T cells sorted from blood, taken in a trial of the OX40 agonist ivuxolimab. Source of these receptors: an adult with an advanced solid tumor such as melanoma, head and neck, liver or kidney cancer.

The chain employs TRBV11-2 and TRBJ1-1; the match to TRBD1 covers 7 bases. Germline CDR1 reads SGHAT; CDR2 reads FQNNGV. V gave up 5 bases and J gave up 4 bases; unmatched junction bases: 4. The CDR3 is 13 amino acids. Here the CDR3 reads CASSPSGGTEAFF. CDR3 bases: TGTGCCAGCAGCCCATCAGGGGGCACTGAAGCTTTCTTT.

J is TRBJ2-5 and V is TRBV21-1. TRBV21-1 is a pseudogene. This CDR3 is built from 15 residues. CDR3 bases: TGTGCCAGCAGCGCGACCGGGGCCCTGGGGGAGACCCAGTACTTC. Amino acid sequence: CASSATGALGETQYF.

This clone has just one count. The chain combines TRBV6-4 with TRBJ2-1, with D perhaps TRBD1 or TRBD2 (6 bases each). The CDR3 has 18 amino acids. V lost 2 bases, J lost 0 bases, and 17 bases lay in between. CDR1 is MRHNA, CDR2 SNTAGT, per germline. CDR3 sequence reads: CASSDRSRGGISYNEQFF. CDR3 in DNA: TGTGCCAGCAGTGACCGCTCCAGGGGCGGGATCTCCTACAATGAGCAGTTCTTC.

The rearrangement joins TRBV6-6 to TRBJ1-5; 10 bases fit TRBD1. Trimming removed 0 bases from V and 6 bases from J; junction bases left unmatched: 2. This CDR3 is built from 15 residues. Germline V gives CDR1 MNHNY, CDR2 SVGAGI (reference sequence). In DNA form, the CDR3 reads TGTGCCAGCAGTTACTCCCGGGACAGGGGTCAGCCCCAGCATTTT. Translation gives CASSYSRDRGQPQHF.

V is TRBV6-5 and J is TRBJ1-2; TRBD1 agrees at 12 bases. Trimming cost V 2 bases and J 7 bases; bases outside gene matches: 5. In germline, CDR1 is MNHEY, CDR2 SVGAGI. The CDR3 is 15 amino acids. The CDR3 sequence is CASSYGDRGPIGYTF. The DNA for the CDR3 is TGTGCCAGCAGTTACGGGGACAGGGGGCCGATTGGCTACACCTTC.

The rearrangement joins TRBV28 to TRBJ2-5; 9 positions agree with TRBD2. The CDR3 contains 15 residues. The V segment lost 2 bases and the J segment 5 bases; nucleotides outside the gene matches: 6. The germline CDR1 and CDR2 sequences are MDHEN and SYDVKM. CDR3 DNA sequence: TGTGCCAGCAGTTTAGCTAGCGGGATCGCGGAGACCCAGTACTTC. Encoded protein: CASSLASGIAETQYF. Together with reference TRBV28 and TRBJ2-5, the CDR3 gives the full variable domain: DVKVTQSSRYLVKRTGEKVFLECVQDMDHENMFWYRQDPGLGLRLIYFSYDVKMKEKGDIPEGYSVSREKKERFSLILESASTNQTSMYLCASSLASGIAETQYFGPGTRLLVL.

A note on this clone: One end of the junction does not line up with germline, which may come from a read error. The CDR3 loop reads CVSTATTEQYF. In DNA, the CDR3 is TGTGTCAGCACGGCCACCACCGAGCAGTACTTC. The genes are TRBV2 and TRBJ2-7, with unresolved D. Per the germline V gene, CDR1 is SNHLY and CDR2 is FYNNEI. The CDR3 is 11 amino acids.

This clone has a single count. The J gene is TRBJ2-1, the V gene TRBV4-1; 12 bases align to TRBD2. V was pared by 3 bases and J by 8 bases, with 8 bases of the junction left unmatched. The CDR3 is 16 amino acids. From germline, CDR1 is MGHRA and CDR2 YSYEKL. The CDR3 region has the DNA TGCGCCAGCAGCCACCTGACTAGCGGGAGTCGTGATGAGCAGTTCTTC. This translates into CASSHLTSGSRDEQFF.

This rearrangement joins TRBV7-6 to TRBJ2-3; D gene uncertain. Germline V CDR1 and CDR2: SGHVS, FNYEAQ. There are 14 residues in the CDR3. V gave up 5 bases and J gave up 1 base, with 10 bases separating them. The CDR3 spells CASSPLVGTDTQYF. The CDR3 bases are TGTGCCAGCAGCCCCCTTGTGGGCACAGATACGCAGTATTTT.

This sequence joins TRBV7-9 and TRBJ2-5; D perhaps matches TRBD1 (6 bases). Germline lookup yields CDR1 SEHNR and CDR2 FQNEAQ (reference sequence). The CDR3 runs 16 residues. V lost 5 bases and J 2 bases, leaving 18 bases between the germline ends. The CDR3: CASSRPRGEGQETQYF. As DNA, the CDR3 is TGTGCCAGCAGCCGCCCCAGGGGAGAGGGACAAGAGACCCAGTACTTC.

DNA for the CDR3: TGTGCCAGCAGTGAAGGGTCCGGGGCCAACGTCCTGACTTTC. Translating it yields CASSEGSGANVLTF. This chain connects TRBV6-4 to TRBJ2-6; D not resolved. The germline V gene has CDR1 MRHNA and CDR2 SNTAGT. V was pared by 3 bases and J by 4 bases, with 7 bases between. The CDR3 is 14 amino acids.

The chain carries TRBV27 and TRBJ2-7; 7 positions match TRBD2. With 5 bases clipped from V and 2 bases from J, the junction kept 3 bases outside the gene matches. This CDR3 comprises 13 residues. The germline CDR1 and CDR2 sequences are MNHEY and SMNVEV (reference sequence). CDR3 DNA sequence: TGTGCCAGCAGTCTGGGACTAACCTACGAGCAGTACTTC. Translated, it gives CASSLGLTYEQYF.

The J gene is TRBJ1-1, the V gene TRBV19; D possibly corresponds to TRBD1 (5 bases). Germline V CDR1 and CDR2: LNHDA, SQIVND (reference sequence). The CDR3 runs to 17 residues. Between the trimmed V and J ends, which lost 5 bases and 4 bases, there was a span of 23 bases. The CDR3 loop reads CASSPSIVRAEGTEAFF. CDR3 DNA sequence: TGTGCCAGTAGTCCTTCCATTGTCAGGGCGGAGGGCACTGAAGCTTTCTTT.

This clone came up a few times. The J gene is TRBJ1-2, the V gene TRBV6-1; D perhaps matches TRBD1 (6 bases). CDR3 length equals 14 residues. In germline, CDR1 is MNHNS, CDR2 SASEGT. V was cut by 6 bases and J by 5 bases, with 16 bases left in between. CDR3 amino acids: CASRSDSFGYGYTF. In nucleotides, the CDR3 is TGTGCCAGCAGATCGGACAGCTTTGGGTATGGCTACACCTTC.

This clone was found once. The rearrangement uses TRBV28 and TRBJ1-1; TRBD1 is a possible D gene (6 bases). Trimming cost V 4 bases and J 3 bases, with 15 bases left between them. The germline V gene has CDR1 MDHEN and CDR2 SYDVKM. The CDR3 has 15 residues. The CDR3 spells CASSSPRGGYTEAFF. The CDR3 nucleotides read TGTGCCAGCAGTTCCCCTAGGGGGGGGTACACTGAAGCTTTCTTT.

This chain links TRBV7-6 with TRBJ2-1; TRBD1 or TRBD2 may be the D gene (6 bases each). Trimming took 5 bases from V and 4 from J, leaving 21 bases between them. CDR3 size: 17 residues. The germline CDR1 and CDR2 sequences are SGHVS and FNYEAQ. CDR3 DNA sequence: TGTGCCAGCAGCCCGAGGGGGGCTAGCGAAAGGTACAATGAGCAGTTCTTC. Translating it yields CASSPRGASERYNEQFF.

The chain couples TRBV29-1 to TRBJ2-1; the match to TRBD2 covers 8 bases. Unmatched junction bases numbered 9, after V lost 3 bases and J lost 8 bases. The CDR3 covers 14 residues. CDR1 SQVTM and CDR2 ANQGSEA come from the germline V gene. The CDR3 nucleotides read TGCAGCGTTGACGGGTCGGGAGGGATGTATGAGCAGTTCTTC. Translation gives CSVDGSGGMYEQFF.